This T cell receptor (beta chain) derives from a study of beta chain features in type 1 diabetes. Every isolated RNA sample was fully reverse transcribed, so sequencing captured expressed TCRB transcripts. Profiled with immunoSEQ multiplex PCR; TCRdb holds only in-frame clones, not every one. Of almost 350,000 clones in the sample, around 20% were seen once. J was trimmed by 3 bases and V by 4 bases; bases with no gene match: 10. The CDR3 runs to 16 residues. Germline V gene data show CDR1 as SGHNT and CDR2 as YENEEA. The sequencing sample was made of naive CD4+ T cells from blood. This chain joins TRBV11-3 and TRBJ2-3; 7 bases are shared with TRBD2. This clonotype originated in a woman between 18 and 29 years old in good health. CDR3 sequence: CASSSREAGRTDTQYF. The CDR3 DNA follows: TGTGCCAGCAGCTCCCGGGAAGCGGGAAGGACAGATACGCAGTATTTT.